This record concerns one T cell receptor (beta chain) sequence. The antigen is unknown. This entry is derived from a study of beta chain features in type 1 diabetes. Overall study findings and caveats: Insertion counts at VDJ junctions were lower in type 1 diabetes patients, who also showed more deletions there. HLA influence on TCRB rearrangement stayed unresolved here. Possibly, sequencing cDNA over-represented cells that had high TCR expression levels. In every one of the four CD4+ subsets, TCRB CDR3s were moderately but significantly shorter in Type 1 diabetes patients.

Trimming removed 5 bases from V and 9 bases from J; junction bases left unmatched: 10. This CDR3 is built from 15 residues. Germline CDR1 and CDR2: SGHTA and FQGNSA. Every isolated RNA sample was fully reverse transcribed, so sequencing captured expressed TCRB transcripts. Sequencing was performed with immunoSEQ multiplex PCR; in TCRdb, only in-frame clones are kept and a portion is missing. The table shows approximately 600,000 clones, with 9.5% to 15% occurring only once. The sequencing input was naive CD4+ T cells from blood. The receptor was derived from a man aged 30 to 39 with type 1 diabetes. The rearrangement links TRBV7-2 to TRBJ1-6, with TRBD1 matching 7 bases. The DNA for the CDR3 is TGTGCCAGCAGCCTTCAGGGGGAATACGGTTCACCCCTCCACTTT. Translating gives CASSLQGEYGSPLHF.